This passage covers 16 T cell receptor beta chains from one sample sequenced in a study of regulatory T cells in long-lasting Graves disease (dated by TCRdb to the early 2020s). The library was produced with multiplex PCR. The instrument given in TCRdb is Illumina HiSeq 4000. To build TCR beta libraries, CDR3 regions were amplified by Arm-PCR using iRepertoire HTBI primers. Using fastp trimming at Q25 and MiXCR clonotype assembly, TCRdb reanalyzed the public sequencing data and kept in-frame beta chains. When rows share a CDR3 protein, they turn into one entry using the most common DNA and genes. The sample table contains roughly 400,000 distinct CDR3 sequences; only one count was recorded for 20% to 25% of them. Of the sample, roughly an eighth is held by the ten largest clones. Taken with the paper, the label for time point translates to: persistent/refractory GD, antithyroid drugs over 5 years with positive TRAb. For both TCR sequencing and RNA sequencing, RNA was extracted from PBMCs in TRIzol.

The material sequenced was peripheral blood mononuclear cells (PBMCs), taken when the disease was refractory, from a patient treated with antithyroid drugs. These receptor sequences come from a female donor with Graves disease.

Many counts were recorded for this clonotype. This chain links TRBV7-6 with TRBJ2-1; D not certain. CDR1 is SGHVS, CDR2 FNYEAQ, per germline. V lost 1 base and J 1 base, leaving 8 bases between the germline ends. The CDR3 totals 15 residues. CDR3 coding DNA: TGTGCCAGCAGCTTAGAGTGGGATTCCTACAATGAGCAGTTCTTC. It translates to CASSLEWDSYNEQFF.

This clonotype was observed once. The CDR3 reads CASSVTTSGAYNEQFF. For the CDR3, the DNA is TGCGCCAGCAGTGTGACGACTAGCGGGGCCTACAATGAGCAGTTCTTC. This sequence joins TRBV10-1 and TRBJ2-1, with TRBD2 matching over 11 bases. The CDR3 length is 16 residues. V dropped 4 bases and J dropped 2; count of bases not matched to a gene: 4. Germline CDR1 is WNHNN and CDR2 is SYGVQD (reference sequence).

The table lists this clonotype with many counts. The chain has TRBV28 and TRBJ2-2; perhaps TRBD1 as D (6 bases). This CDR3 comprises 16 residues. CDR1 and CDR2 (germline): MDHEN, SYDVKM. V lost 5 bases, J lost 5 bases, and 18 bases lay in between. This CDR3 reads CASSLRLSQGTGELFF. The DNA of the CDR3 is TGTGCCAGCAGTCTGAGACTCTCACAGGGTACCGGGGAGCTGTTTTTT.

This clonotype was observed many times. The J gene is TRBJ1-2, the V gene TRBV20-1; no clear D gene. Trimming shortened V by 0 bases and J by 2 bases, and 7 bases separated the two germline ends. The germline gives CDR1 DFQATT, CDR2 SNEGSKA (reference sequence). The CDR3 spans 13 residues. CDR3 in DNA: TGCAGTGCTAGAGATGTACGGAACTATGGCTACACCTTC. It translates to CSARDVRNYGYTF.

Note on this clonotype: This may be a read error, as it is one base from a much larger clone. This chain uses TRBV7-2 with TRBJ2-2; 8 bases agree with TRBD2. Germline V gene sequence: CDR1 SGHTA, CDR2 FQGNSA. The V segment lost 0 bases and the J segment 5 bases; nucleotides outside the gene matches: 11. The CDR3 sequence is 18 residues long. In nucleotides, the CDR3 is TGTGCCAGCAGCTTAGCGGGCACCGGGACTAGGACAACCGGGGAGCTGTTTTTT. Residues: CASSLAGTGTRTTGELFF.

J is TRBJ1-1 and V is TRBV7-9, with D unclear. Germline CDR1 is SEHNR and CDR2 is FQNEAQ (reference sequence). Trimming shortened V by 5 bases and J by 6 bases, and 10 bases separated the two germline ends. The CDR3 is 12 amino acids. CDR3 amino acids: CASSPVGPEAFF. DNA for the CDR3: TGTGCCAGCAGCCCAGTGGGCCCTGAAGCTTTCTTT.

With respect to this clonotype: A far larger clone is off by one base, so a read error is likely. The CDR3 DNA reads as TGTGCCAGCAGCCCAGGGGGCACGGTCCAAGAGGCCCAGTACTTC. This encodes CASSPGGTVQEAQYF. V usage is TRBV12-3 or TRBV12-4 and J usage is TRBJ2-5; 8 bases map to TRBD1. The CDR3 is made up of 15 amino acids.

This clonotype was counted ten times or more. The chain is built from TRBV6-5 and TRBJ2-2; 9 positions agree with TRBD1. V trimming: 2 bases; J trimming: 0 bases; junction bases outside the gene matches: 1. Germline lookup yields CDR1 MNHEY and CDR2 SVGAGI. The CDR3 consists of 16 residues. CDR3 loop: CASSYGTGPNTGELFF. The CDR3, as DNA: TGTGCCAGCAGTTACGGGACAGGGCCGAACACCGGGGAGCTGTTTTTT.

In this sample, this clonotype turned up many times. In DNA, the CDR3 is TGTGCCAGCAGTTTCGCGGCCGGGGAGCTGTTTTTT. It specifies CASSFAAGELFF. The chain recombines TRBV12-3 or TRBV12-4 with TRBJ2-2; no clear D. The CDR3 consists of 12 residues. Deletions cut 3 bases from V and 6 bases from J, with 5 bases between.

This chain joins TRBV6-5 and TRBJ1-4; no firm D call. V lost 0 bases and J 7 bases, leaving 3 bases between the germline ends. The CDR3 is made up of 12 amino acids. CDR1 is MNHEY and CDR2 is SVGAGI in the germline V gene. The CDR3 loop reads CASSYSVEKLFF. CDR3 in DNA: TGTGCCAGCAGTTACTCTGTTGAAAAACTGTTTTTT.

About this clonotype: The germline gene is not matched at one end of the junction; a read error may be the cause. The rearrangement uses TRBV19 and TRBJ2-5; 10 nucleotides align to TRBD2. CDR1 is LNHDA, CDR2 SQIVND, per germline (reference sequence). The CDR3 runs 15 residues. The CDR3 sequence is CASGIWTSGQETQYF. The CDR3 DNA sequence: TGTGCCAGTGGTATTTGGACTAGCGGCCAAGAGACCCAGTACTTC.

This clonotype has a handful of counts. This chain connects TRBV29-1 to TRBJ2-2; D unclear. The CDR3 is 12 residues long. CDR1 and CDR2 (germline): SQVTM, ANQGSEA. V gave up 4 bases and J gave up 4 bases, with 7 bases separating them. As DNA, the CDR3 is TGCAGCGTTGTTTCGGGCACCGGGGAGCTGTTTTTT. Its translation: CSVVSGTGELFF.

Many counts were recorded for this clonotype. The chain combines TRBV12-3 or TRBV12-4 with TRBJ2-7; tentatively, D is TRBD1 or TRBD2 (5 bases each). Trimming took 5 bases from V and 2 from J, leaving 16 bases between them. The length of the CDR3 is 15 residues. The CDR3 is CASSAWGSPTYEQYF. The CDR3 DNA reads TGTGCCAGCAGTGCGTGGGGGTCTCCTACCTACGAGCAGTACTTC.

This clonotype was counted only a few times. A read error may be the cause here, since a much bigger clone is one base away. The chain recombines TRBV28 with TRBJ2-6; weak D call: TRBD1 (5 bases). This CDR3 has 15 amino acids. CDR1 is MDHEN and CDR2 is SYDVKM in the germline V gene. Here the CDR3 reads CASSLGRKGASVLTF. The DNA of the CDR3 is TGTGCCAGCAGTTTGGGAAGGAAAGGGGCCAGCGTCCTGACTTTC.

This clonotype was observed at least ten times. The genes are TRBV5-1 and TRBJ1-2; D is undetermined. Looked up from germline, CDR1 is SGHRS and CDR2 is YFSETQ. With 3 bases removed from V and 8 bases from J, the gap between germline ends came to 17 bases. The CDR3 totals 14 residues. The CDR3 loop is CASSSQSSGEGYTF. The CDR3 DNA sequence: TGCGCCAGCAGCTCTCAATCATCTGGTGAGGGCTACACCTTC.

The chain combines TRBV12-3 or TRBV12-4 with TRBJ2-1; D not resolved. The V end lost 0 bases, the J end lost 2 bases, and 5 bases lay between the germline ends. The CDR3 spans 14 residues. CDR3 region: CASSLARPYNEQFF. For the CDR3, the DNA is TGTGCCAGCAGTTTAGCGCGCCCCTACAATGAGCAGTTCTTC.